Shown below are 30 T cell receptor beta chains from a single sample sequenced in a study of blood T cell repertoires in COVID-19. The protocol was immunoSEQ multiplex PCR, while the TCRdb copy is restricted to in-frame clones and leaves out a portion. Of about 270,000 clones listed, more than 75% are singletons. Material: PBMCs or T cells enriched from blood (not recorded which). The receptors were gathered from a woman between 40 and 55 years old with acute COVID-19.

V usage is TRBV30 and J usage is TRBJ2-3, with 9 positions matching TRBD2. With 3 bases clipped from V and 5 bases from J, the junction kept 6 bases outside the gene matches. The CDR3 is 14 residues long. The germline CDR1 and CDR2 sequences are GTSNPN and SVGIG (reference sequence). CDR3 residues: CAWRISGRGDTQYF. The CDR3 nucleotides are TGTGCCTGGAGGATTAGCGGGAGAGGAGATACGCAGTATTTT.

The chain recombines TRBV7-7 with TRBJ2-1, with D unclear. The V and J ends lost 5 bases and 10 bases respectively, with 21 bases between them. CDR1 and CDR2 from the germline V gene are SSHAT and FNYEAQ (reference sequence). This CDR3 has 15 residues. This chain's CDR3 is CASSRDGFPFGEQFF. CDR3 DNA: TGTGCCAGCAGCCGAGACGGGTTCCCCTTTGGAGAGCAGTTCTTC.

CDR3 sequence: CASSYRDRGFSYGYTF. The CDR3 DNA is TGTGCCAGCAGTTACCGGGACAGGGGTTTTTCCTATGGCTACACCTTC. The chain employs TRBV6-5 and TRBJ1-2, with TRBD1 matching 10 bases. The junction had 7 bases not matched to a gene; V was cut back by 2 bases and J by 4 bases. This CDR3 has 16 residues. The germline V gene has CDR1 MNHEY and CDR2 SVGAGI.

The V call is TRBV14, the J call TRBJ2-3; 11 bases fit TRBD2. The CDR3 loop spans 16 amino acids. CDR1 and CDR2 from the germline V gene are SGHDN and FVKESK. V was pared by 4 bases and J by 2 bases, with 5 bases of the junction left unmatched. The CDR3 bases are TGTGCCAGCAGCCTGATAGCGGGAGGGATCACAGATACGCAGTATTTT. It translates to CASSLIAGGITDTQYF.

V is TRBV4-1 and J is TRBJ2-3; tentatively, D is TRBD2 (5 bases). V was shortened by 4 bases and J by 1 base, with 12 bases between the two germline ends. The germline CDR1 and CDR2 sequences are MGHRA and YSYEKL. The CDR3 is 15 residues long. The DNA of the CDR3 is TGCGCCAGCAGCCTTACCGGGATCCGCACAGATACGCAGTATTTT. Translating gives CASSLTGIRTDTQYF.

This clone was counted once. The chain employs TRBV5-1 and TRBJ1-1; D gene uncertain. With 0 bases removed from V and 10 bases from J, the gap between germline ends came to 16 bases. Germline assignment: CDR1 SGHRS and CDR2 YFSETQ. The CDR3 is 14 residues long. The CDR3 here is CASSLAPGGGGAFF. The CDR3 nucleotides are TGCGCCAGCAGCTTGGCCCCTGGAGGTGGCGGAGCTTTCTTT.

This rearrangement joins TRBV19 to TRBJ2-1; 9 nucleotides line up with TRBD1. The germline CDR1 and CDR2 sequences are LNHDA and SQIVND (reference sequence). The V gene end was trimmed by 3 bases and the J gene end by 3 bases; junction bases not matched to a gene: 0. This CDR3 is 14 amino acids long. The CDR3 bases are TGTGCCAGTAGTATGGGACAGGGCTACAATGAGCAGTTCTTC. Amino acids: CASSMGQGYNEQFF.

This chain uses TRBV5-1 with TRBJ2-3, with TRBD1 matching over 9 bases. V shed 5 bases and J 1 base; nucleotides not matched to a gene: 8. Germline loops: CDR1 SGHRS, CDR2 YFSETQ. CDR3 length equals 16 residues. For the CDR3, the DNA is TGCGCCAGCAGTCTGGGATGGACAGGGGGCACAGATACGCAGTATTTT. Its translation is CASSLGWTGGTDTQYF.

The rearrangement uses TRBV7-2 and TRBJ2-2, with 13 bases lining up with TRBD2. The CDR3 runs to 16 residues. After removal of 3 bases from V and 5 bases from J, the junction contained 3 bases not matched to a gene. CDR1 and CDR2 (germline): SGHTA, FQGNSA. The CDR3 DNA follows: TGTGCCAGCAGCTTCGGGGGACTAGCGGGAACCGGGGAGCTGTTTTTT. Protein product: CASSFGGLAGTGELFF. Full variable domain (outside the CDR3, taken from reference TRBV7-2 and TRBJ2-2): GAGVSQSPSNKVTEKGKDVELRCDPISGHTALYWYRQSLGQGLEFLIYFQGNSAPDKSGLPSDRFSAERTGGSVSTLTIQRTQQEDSAVYLCASSFGGLAGTGELFFGEGSRLTVL.

In this sample, this clone turned up once. The J gene is TRBJ1-4, the V gene TRBV18, with TRBD1 matching over 7 bases. CDR3 size: 16 residues. V dropped 4 bases and J dropped 0; count of bases not matched to a gene: 5. Looked up from germline, CDR1 is KGHSH and CDR2 is LQKENI. CDR3 nucleotides: TGTGCCAGCTCACAGGGGACAGTGGCAACTAATGAAAAACTGTTTTTT. It translates to CASSQGTVATNEKLFF.

As for this clone: This same CDR3 is encoded by further DNA sequences in the sample. The rearrangement uses TRBV28 and TRBJ1-5; D remains ambiguous. Per the germline V gene, CDR1 is MDHEN and CDR2 is SYDVKM. The CDR3 covers 12 residues. Trimming shortened V by 9 bases and J by 0 bases, and 6 bases separated the two germline ends. DNA of the CDR3: TGTGCCAGTCGGTATAGCAATCAGCCCCAGCATTTT. Protein product: CASRYSNQPQHF.

CDR3 sequence (DNA): TGTGCCAGCAAGGCCGCCTTTGGGGGGGGTAGGTATGAGCAGTTCTTC. Amino acids: CASKAAFGGGRYEQFF. The chain is built from TRBV27 and TRBJ2-1; TRBD2 agrees at 7 bases. CDR1 and CDR2 (germline): MNHEY, SMNVEV (reference sequence). V was pared by 7 bases and J by 8 bases, with 17 bases of the junction left unmatched. This CDR3 has 16 amino acids.

The chain carries TRBV4-1 and TRBJ2-3, with a weak D call TRBD2 (6 bases). The CDR3 spans 13 residues. V was shortened by 3 bases and J by 9 bases, with 13 bases between the two germline ends. Germline V gene lookup returns CDR1 MGHRA and CDR2 YSYEKL. CDR3 residues: CASSQTGAGTQYF. CDR3 DNA: TGCGCCAGCAGCCAGACCGGCGCGGGGACGCAGTATTTT.

The rearrangement links TRBV28 to TRBJ1-5, with D hard to call. This CDR3 is 18 amino acids long. The germline CDR1 and CDR2 sequences are MDHEN and SYDVKM. Trimming took off 6 bases at V and 5 bases at J, with 26 bases between the two ends. Here the CDR3 reads CASSTNFGDSRADQPQHF. As DNA, the CDR3 is TGTGCCAGCAGCACGAATTTCGGGGATTCTAGGGCCGATCAGCCCCAGCATTTT.

The gene calls are TRBV7-9 and TRBJ2-1; 7 positions agree with TRBD2. Germline trimming cut 1 base from V and 5 bases from J; bases unmatched to any gene: 5. The CDR3 spans 15 residues. Germline assignment: CDR1 SEHNR and CDR2 FQNEAQ (reference sequence). DNA of the CDR3: TGTGCCAGCAGCTTAGGAAGCGGGATCGACAATGAGCAGTTCTTC. It translates to CASSLGSGIDNEQFF.

The genes are TRBV7-8 and TRBJ1-1; D not certain. Trimming removed 5 bases at V and 1 base at J, with 8 bases between. Germline V gene sequence: CDR1 SGHVS, CDR2 FQNEAQ. The CDR3 consists of 13 residues. In nucleotides, the CDR3 is TGTGCCAGCAGCCTAATGAGGAACACTGAAGCTTTCTTT. Translating gives CASSLMRNTEAFF.

The rearrangement uses TRBV4-3 and TRBJ1-3, with TRBD1 identical over 7 bases. Unmatched junction bases numbered 9, after V lost 1 base and J lost 0 bases. The germline V gene encodes CDR1 LGHNA and CDR2 YSLEER. This CDR3 is 18 amino acids long. CDR3 region: CASSQGRGGSPSGNTIYF. The CDR3 nucleotides read TGCGCCAGCAGCCAAGGCCGAGGGGGCTCCCCCTCTGGAAACACCATATATTTT.

This chain connects TRBV5-1 to TRBJ1-1, with 7 bases identical to TRBD1. Germline V gives CDR1 SGHRS, CDR2 YFSETQ. The trim removed 2 bases at V and 4 bases at J, leaving 5 bases unmatched. The CDR3 is 14 residues long. The CDR3 spells CASSFTGVGTEAFF. CDR3 nucleotide sequence: TGCGCCAGCAGCTTTACAGGGGTAGGCACTGAAGCTTTCTTT.

The gene calls are TRBV29-1 and TRBJ2-7; maybe TRBD1 (6 bases). Looked up from germline, CDR1 is SQVTM and CDR2 is ANQGSEA. Trimming took 6 bases from V and 6 from J, leaving 12 bases between them. This CDR3 is 11 amino acids long. The DNA for the CDR3 is TGCAGCGTCGATACAGGGCGCGAGCAGTACTTC. Its protein product is CSVDTGREQYF.

The chain employs TRBV7-2 and TRBJ1-3; 9 bases align to TRBD1. This CDR3 is 16 amino acids long. The germline CDR1 and CDR2 sequences are SGHTA and FQGNSA. The J segment lost 3 bases and the V segment lost 5 bases, leaving 8 bases of the junction unmatched. This CDR3 reads CASSPGTGRGGNTIYF. In DNA form, the CDR3 reads TGTGCCAGCAGCCCGGGGACAGGGCGGGGTGGAAACACCATATATTTT.

V usage is TRBV5-1 and J usage is TRBJ2-2; the D is unclear. V lost 0 bases and J 1 base, leaving 7 bases between the germline ends. The germline gives CDR1 SGHRS, CDR2 YFSETQ. The CDR3 is 15 amino acids. DNA of the CDR3: TGCGCCAGCAGCTTGGGTACGGGGAACACCGGGGAGCTGTTTTTT. Its translation is CASSLGTGNTGELFF.

The CDR3 reads CASSEWGGGYTF. The CDR3 DNA follows: TGTGCCAGCAGTGAATGGGGGGGTGGCTACACCTTC. V usage is TRBV25-1 and J usage is TRBJ1-2; D is possibly TRBD1 (5 bases). This CDR3 has 12 amino acids. Trimming pared 1 base from V and 7 bases from J, leaving 7 bases between. CDR1 and CDR2 from the germline V gene are MGHDK and SYGVNS.

The V call is TRBV18, the J call TRBJ1-6; D remains ambiguous. The ends were cut back, 2 bases at V and 14 bases at J, with 13 bases in the middle. The V gene's germline CDR1 is KGHSH and CDR2 LQKENI. The CDR3 loop spans 13 amino acids. CDR3 DNA: TGTGCCAGCTCACCATCCAATACTAGAGCCCTCCACTTT. Amino acids: CASSPSNTRALHF.

The CDR3 loop is CASSSPQVQETQYF. In DNA, the CDR3 is TGTGCCAGCAGCTCCCCACAAGTTCAAGAGACCCAGTACTTC. V is TRBV5-4 and J is TRBJ2-5; no definite D call. The CDR3 totals 14 residues. The germline gives CDR1 SGHNT, CDR2 YYREEE (reference sequence). V was shortened by 3 bases and J by 2 bases, with 11 bases between the two germline ends.

The count of this clone is one. The chain is built from TRBV18 and TRBJ1-1, with 7 nucleotides matching TRBD1. V gave up 3 bases and J gave up 0 bases; unmatched junction bases: 1. The CDR3 totals 14 residues. Germline V CDR1 and CDR2: KGHSH, LQKENI. CDR3 coding DNA: TGTGCCAGCTCACCTACAGGGGTGAACACTGAAGCTTTCTTT. It yields the protein CASSPTGVNTEAFF. Combining the CDR3 with reference TRBV18 and TRBJ1-1 gives the whole variable domain NAGVMQNPRHLVRRRGQEARLRCSPMKGHSHVYWYRQLPEEGLKFMVYLQKENIIDESGMPKERFSAEFPKEGPSILRIQQVVRGDSAAYFCASSPTGVNTEAFFGQGTRLTVV.

In its sample, this clone was seen once. The chain joins TRBV3-1 (or the pseudogene TRBV3-2) to TRBJ2-5; TRBD2 agrees at 12 bases. CDR1 LGHDT and CDR2 YNNKEL come from the germline V gene (reference sequence). Germline trimming cut 1 base from V and 5 bases from J; bases unmatched to any gene: 5. The CDR3 contains 16 residues. CDR3 loop: CASSQVLAGGRETQYF. In nucleotides, the CDR3 is TGTGCCAGCAGCCAAGTCCTAGCGGGGGGGAGGGAGACCCAGTACTTC.

The chain links TRBV11-3 to TRBJ1-2; possibly TRBD1 for D (6 bases). The ends were cut back, 5 bases at V and 3 bases at J, with 13 bases in the middle. Germline CDR1 SGHNT, CDR2 YENEEA. The CDR3 totals 14 residues. The CDR3 DNA reads as TGTGCCAGCAGCCCGAACAGGGTGGACTATGGCTACACCTTC. Translated: CASSPNRVDYGYTF.

The rearrangement uses TRBV30 and TRBJ1-4, with TRBD1 as a possible D gene (5 bases). The CDR3 runs 14 residues. V lost 4 bases to trimming and J lost 4 bases, with 13 bases between them. Looked up from germline, CDR1 is GTSNPN and CDR2 is SVGIG (reference sequence). The CDR3 loop is CAWTQGGNNEKLFF. CDR3 DNA: TGTGCCTGGACCCAGGGTGGAAATAATGAAAAACTGTTTTTT.

For the CDR3, the DNA is TGTGCCAGCAGCAGAGCATGGACAGGAAACACCGGGGAGCTGTTTTTT. Its translation: CASSRAWTGNTGELFF. This chain links TRBV21-1 with TRBJ2-2; the table's D call, TRBD1, has no DNA check behind it. TRBV21-1 is reported as a pseudogene. This CDR3 comprises 16 residues.

This chain connects TRBV6-5 to TRBJ2-3; the D gene is possibly TRBD1 (5 bases). The CDR3 has 12 residues. V was clipped by 7 bases and J by 3 bases, with 8 bases between them. The germline V gene has CDR1 MNHEY and CDR2 SVGAGI. The chain's CDR3 is CASMGRTDTQYF. The CDR3 coding sequence is TGTGCCAGCATGGGGCGGACAGATACGCAGTATTTT.